This T cell receptor beta chain was retrieved from a study of blood T cell repertoires in COVID-19. Across the study: Collection of acute and convalescent COVID-19 samples took place in the United States, Italy and Spain.

The CDR3 extends over 19 amino acids. Germline CDR1 reads PRHDT; CDR2 reads FYEKMQ (reference sequence). V was pared by 4 bases and J by 4 bases, with 12 bases of the junction left unmatched. Authors' processing steps: Amplifying reference gene primers gave estimates of nucleated cell counts. TCRdb's table, derived via immunoSEQ multiplex PCR, lists solely in-frame clones and lacks some. Clone size and the V and J calls come from that table; the DNA yielded D and trimming. The sample consists of about 240,000 clones, roughly 87% of them appearing once. V gene TRBV13 combines with J gene TRBJ2-2; 13 positions match TRBD2. This sequence originates from a woman aged 25 to 45 with acute COVID-19. The sample was PBMCs or T cells enriched from blood (not recorded which). CDR3 loop: CASSSTKTSGGASTGELFF. The CDR3 DNA is TGTGCCAGCAGCTCCACGAAAACTAGCGGGGGGGCAAGCACCGGGGAGCTGTTTTTT.